This T cell receptor beta chain originates from a study of T cell responses to AZD1222 COVID-19 vaccine. The V end lost 8 bases, the J end lost 7 bases, and 15 bases lay between the germline ends. Germline V gene sequence: CDR1 GTSNPN, CDR2 SVGIG (reference sequence). The CDR3 length is 13 residues. Whole-study findings and limits: Rises in breadth and depth of Spike-specific TCRs came after two AZD1222 doses.

The table lists this clone with a few counts. The antigen is undetermined. Clones were sequenced by immunoSEQ multiplex PCR, and TCRdb holds only the in-frame ones, with some missing. The table includes about 85,000 clones, roughly nine tenths detected once. The clonotype was recovered from an adult in good health. This rearrangement joins TRBV30 to TRBJ1-6; a possible D gene is TRBD1 (6 bases). This material consisted of peripheral blood, taken on day 0 of AZD1222 vaccination. The CDR3 DNA follows: TGTGCCGCTACAGGGTTTGTAAATTCACCCCTCCACTTT. Encoded protein: CAATGFVNSPLHF.